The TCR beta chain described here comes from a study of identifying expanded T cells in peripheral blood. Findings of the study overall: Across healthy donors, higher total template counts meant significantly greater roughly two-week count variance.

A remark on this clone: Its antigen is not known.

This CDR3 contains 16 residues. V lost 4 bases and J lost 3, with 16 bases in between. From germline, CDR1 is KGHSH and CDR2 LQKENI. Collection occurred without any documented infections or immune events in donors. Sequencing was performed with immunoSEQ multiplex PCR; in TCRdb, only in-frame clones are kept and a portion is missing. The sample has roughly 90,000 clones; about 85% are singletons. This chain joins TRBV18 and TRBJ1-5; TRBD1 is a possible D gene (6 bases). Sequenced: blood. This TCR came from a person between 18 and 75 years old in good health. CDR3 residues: CASSRQATGYNQPQHF. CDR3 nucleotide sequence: TGTGCCAGCTCACGGCAAGCTACAGGGTACAATCAGCCCCAGCATTTT.